Detailed here is one TCR beta chain. Its target is unknown. The sample belongs to a study of cytotoxic CD8 clonotypes in ibrutinib-treated CLL. Study context: Recorded responses included around 25 partial and 2 complete; following median roughly 70 months, roughly 15 stayed remitted and roughly twelve progressed.

Data came from immunoSEQ multiplex PCR; TCRdb stores just in-frame clones and leaves some out. The sample lists more than 200,000 clones, 60% to 80% seen once, with approximately 6% in the top ten. Points from the study as a whole: Clonality rose at ibrutinib response, held steady in sustained remission, and fell toward baseline at progression.

This specimen consisted of PBMCs, obtained after 12 months of ibrutinib treatment. The receptor's source is a human donor with chronic lymphocytic leukemia.

The CDR3 here is CASTKGGAGDSPLHF. In DNA, the CDR3 is TGTGCCAGCACCAAGGGGGGGGCAGGGGATTCACCCCTCCACTTT. The rearrangement uses TRBV6-5 and TRBJ1-6, with D tentatively TRBD1 (6 bases). CDR1 MNHEY and CDR2 SVGAGI come from the germline V gene. The CDR3 contains 15 residues. V was shortened by 7 bases and J by 8 bases, with 18 bases between the two germline ends.